This is a list of T cell receptor beta chains from one sample in a study of blood T cell repertoires in COVID-19. Produced via immunoSEQ multiplex PCR; TCRdb's table is partial and in-frame only. The sample comprises a few hundred thousand clones, roughly 88% of which are singletons, and 3.5% to 4% rests with the top ten. Source material: peripheral blood. The receptor set was obtained from a woman aged 50 to 60 with active or convalescent COVID-19. Both conserved end residues are part of each CDR3. Fields, in order: V gene, D gene, J gene, clone size, CDR3 protein, CDR3 DNA. A D gene is named only where the DNA matches it firmly. Clone size is given for some rows only: seen once, a few or many times, or a class if the clone is expanded.

>TRBV19|.|TRBJ2-7|.
CASSILQGKQYF
TGTGCCAGTAGTATTCTCCAGGGAAAGCAGTACTTC
>TRBV7-3|.|TRBJ1-4|.
CASSWGVNEKLFF
TGTGCCAGCAGCTGGGGAGTTAATGAAAAACTGTTTTTT
>TRBV7-9|.|TRBJ1-3|.
CASSRKWTDSGNTIYF
TGTGCCAGCAGCCGAAAGTGGACAGACTCTGGAAACACCATATATTTT
>TRBV7-2|.|TRBJ1-1|.
CASSLTQGLTEAFF
TGTGCCAGCAGCTTGACCCAGGGGCTCACTGAAGCTTTCTTT
>TRBV3-1/TRBV3-2|TRBD2|TRBJ2-7|.
CASSRTSGSSYEQYF
TGTGCCAGCAGCCGGACTAGCGGGAGTTCTTACGAGCAGTACTTC
>TRBV10-3|TRBD2|TRBJ2-1|once
CAIQLAGVYNEQFF
TGTGCCATTCAACTAGCGGGAGTTTACAATGAGCAGTTCTTC
>TRBV2|TRBD1|TRBJ1-2|.
CASLGQAHNYGYTF
TGTGCCAGCCTCGGACAGGCGCATAACTATGGCTACACCTTC
>TRBV9|TRBD2|TRBJ2-6|.
CASSVGLAGSGANVLTF
TGTGCCAGCAGCGTAGGGCTAGCGGGGTCCGGGGCCAACGTCCTGACTTTC
>TRBV5-4|.|TRBJ2-2|.
CASSLRGSNTGELFF
TGTGCCAGCAGCTTAAGGGGATCGAACACCGGGGAGCTGTTTTTT
>TRBV7-3|.|TRBJ2-1|.
CASSLKAPLSYNEQFF
TGTGCCAGCAGCTTAAAAGCGCCTCTGTCCTACAATGAGCAGTTCTTC
>TRBV10-1|TRBD1|TRBJ1-3|.
CASIGTGRYPISGNTIYF
TGCGCCAGCATAGGGACAGGGAGATATCCCATCTCTGGAAACACCATATATTTT
>TRBV28|TRBD1|TRBJ1-3|few
CASSPQGASGNTIYF
TGTGCCAGCAGCCCCCAGGGGGCGTCTGGAAACACCATATATTTT
>TRBV4-3|TRBD2|TRBJ2-1|.
CASSQRGVVAGADNEQFF
TGCGCCAGCAGCCAAAGGGGTGTTGTAGCGGGGGCCGACAATGAGCAGTTCTTC
>TRBV9|TRBD1|TRBJ1-3|once
CASSAATGGSGNTIYF
TGTGCCAGCAGCGCAGCGACAGGGGGCTCAGGAAACACCATATATTTT
>TRBV19|.|TRBJ1-1|.
CASMRETEAFF
TGTGCCAGTATGAGGGAAACTGAAGCTTTCTTT
>TRBV5-5|.|TRBJ1-1|.
CASSSTGSTEAFF
TGTGCCAGCAGCTCAACAGGGTCCACTGAAGCTTTCTTT
>TRBV2|TRBD1|TRBJ1-4|.
CAGDRGNEKLFF
TGTGCCGGGGACAGGGGGAATGAAAAACTGTTTTTT
>TRBV7-9|.|TRBJ1-1|.
CASSSAGWGTEAFF
TGTGCCAGCAGCTCTGCGGGATGGGGCACTGAAGCTTTCTTT
>TRBV28|TRBD1|TRBJ1-4|.
CASRSGQGGGEKLFF
TGTGCCAGCAGATCCGGACAGGGAGGGGGTGAAAAACTGTTTTTT
>TRBV7-9|TRBD1|TRBJ2-5|many
CASSSGGGETQYF
TGTGCCAGCAGCTCAGGGGGCGGGGAGACCCAGTACTTC
>TRBV3-1/TRBV3-2|.|TRBJ2-7|once
CASSQDAGLRFHEQYF
TGTGCCAGCAGCCAAGACGCAGGGCTAAGGTTTCACGAGCAGTACTTC
>TRBV7-6|.|TRBJ1-6|few
CASSLEDSRNSPLHF
TGTGCCAGCAGCTTAGAGGACAGTAGGAATTCACCCCTCCACTTT
>TRBV5-1|.|TRBJ2-5|.
CASSLTGGPQETQYF
TGCGCCAGCAGCTTGACGGGGGGCCCCCAAGAGACCCAGTACTTC
>TRBV7-2|.|TRBJ1-2|.
CASSAGLLGGYTF
TGTGCCAGCAGCGCAGGGCTCCTAGGGGGTTACACCTTC
>TRBV6-6|.|TRBJ2-7|.
CASSYTSAYEQYF
TGTGCCAGCAGTTACACTAGTGCCTACGAGCAGTACTTC
>TRBV2|TRBD1|TRBJ1-1|.
CASSPGTDVAFF
TGTGCCAGCAGTCCCGGGACAGATGTAGCTTTCTTT
>TRBV4-1|.|TRBJ2-7|.
CASSQGGGTSYEQYF
TGCGCCAGCAGCCAAGGTGGAGGTACGTCCTACGAGCAGTACTTC
>TRBV27|.|TRBJ2-2|.
CASSFWGVDTGELFF
TGTGCCAGCAGCTTTTGGGGGGTCGACACCGGGGAGCTGTTTTTT
>TRBV5-4|TRBD1|TRBJ1-1|.
CASSLRNRGNTEAFF
TGTGCCAGCAGCTTGCGCAACAGGGGGAACACTGAAGCTTTCTTT
>TRBV6-2/TRBV6-3|TRBD2|TRBJ2-5|.
CASSYYSGRDGTQYF
TGTGCCAGCAGTTATTACAGCGGGAGGGACGGGACCCAGTACTTC
>TRBV5-5|.|TRBJ1-6|.
CASSRSDSAGGYSPLHF
TGTGCCAGCAGCCGAAGCGACAGTGCCGGAGGGTATTCACCCCTCCACTTT